The 20 T cell receptor beta chains presented below share a single source sample, sequenced in a study of CD8 T cells in ankylosing spondylitis. One entry per CDR3 protein results from TCRdb running MiXCR on the 5' RACE reads. In the table there are about 360,000 distinct CDR3 sequences, 20% of which are singletons. Sequenced material: blood, either unsorted or a sorted T cell fraction (not recorded which). Source of these receptors: a male donor with ankylosing spondylitis or in good health (not recorded which).

CDR3 sequence: CASSYEGAGELFF. In DNA, the CDR3 is TGTGCCAGCAGTTACGAGGGGGCCGGGGAGCTGTTTTTT. The chain has TRBV6-5 and TRBJ2-2; the D gene is possibly TRBD1 (6 bases). V was trimmed by 2 bases and J by 6 bases, leaving 7 bases between them. Germline V gene sequence: CDR1 MNHEY, CDR2 SVGAGI. The CDR3 loop spans 13 amino acids.

This clonotype has just a few counts. This rearrangement joins TRBV4-1 to TRBJ2-7, with D maybe TRBD1 (5 bases). CDR1 is MGHRA and CDR2 is YSYEKL in the germline V gene. The CDR3 consists of 16 residues. V lost 1 base, J lost 0 bases, and 13 bases lay in between. CDR3 amino acids: CASSQVPGPSSYEQYF. In DNA form, the CDR3 reads TGCGCCAGCAGCCAAGTTCCAGGGCCAAGCTCCTACGAGCAGTACTTC.

This clonotype has a count of ten or more. The J gene is TRBJ2-3, the V gene TRBV4-1; 8 nucleotides match TRBD1. Unmatched junction bases numbered 5, after V lost 4 bases and J lost 5 bases. Germline lookup yields CDR1 MGHRA and CDR2 YSYEKL. There are 14 residues in the CDR3. CDR3 loop: CASSLGQGVDTQYF. Written as DNA, the CDR3 is TGCGCCAGCAGCCTAGGACAGGGAGTAGATACGCAGTATTTT.

The chain joins TRBV3-1 to TRBJ2-3; D tentatively fits TRBD1 or TRBD2 (5 bases each). This CDR3 comprises 14 residues. Per germline, CDR1 LGHDT and CDR2 YNNKEL (reference sequence). The V gene lost 8 bases and the J gene lost 2 bases, with 14 bases spanning the gap. The CDR3 DNA sequence: TGTGCCAGCGACCAACGGGGCCACACAGATACGCAGTATTTT. This translates into CASDQRGHTDTQYF.

The rearrangement uses TRBV2 and TRBJ2-7; 8 bases match TRBD1. The V gene end was trimmed by 11 bases and the J gene end by 3 bases; junction bases not matched to a gene: 6. CDR1 and CDR2 (germline): SNHLY, FYNNEI. The CDR3 has 12 amino acids. The CDR3 protein is CAGTGGIYEQYF. The CDR3 region has the DNA TGTGCCGGCACAGGGGGAATCTACGAGCAGTACTTC.

The chain carries TRBV20-1 and TRBJ2-1; TRBD2 aligns across 7 bases. V lost 6 bases to trimming and J lost 0 bases; unmatched junction nucleotides: 8. The CDR3 runs to 15 residues. CDR1 DFQATT and CDR2 SNEGSKA come from the germline V gene (reference sequence). The CDR3 bases are TGCAGTGCCAACGGCGGGGGAGGCTCCTACAATGAGCAGTTCTTC. Its translation: CSANGGGGSYNEQFF.

The CDR3 loop is CASSSGHRTTDTQYF. DNA of the CDR3: TGTGCCAGCAGCTCGGGACACCGGACCACAGATACGCAGTATTTT. The chain recombines TRBV7-2 with TRBJ2-3; the D gene is possibly TRBD1 (6 bases). CDR1 is SGHTA and CDR2 is FQGNSA in the germline V gene. The CDR3 sequence is 15 residues long. Trimming stripped 4 bases from V and 2 bases from J, with 13 bases between. The full variable domain, in which reference TRBV7-2 and TRBJ2-3 provide the parts outside the CDR3, is GAGVSQSPSNKVTEKGKDVELRCDPISGHTALYWYRQSLGQGLEFLIYFQGNSAPDKSGLPSDRFSAERTGGSVSTLTIQRTQQEDSAVYLCASSSGHRTTDTQYFGPGTRLTVL.

The V and J genes are TRBV5-1 and TRBJ2-5; 9 bases map to TRBD2. The germline V gene encodes CDR1 SGHRS and CDR2 YFSETQ. V shed 0 bases, J shed 2 bases, and the junction held 8 bases outside the gene matches. The length of the CDR3 is 17 residues. The CDR3 coding sequence is TGCGCCAGCAGCTTGGCCAAAGCGGGGGGCGCACAAGAGACCCAGTACTTC. Translating gives CASSLAKAGGAQETQYF.

The rearrangement uses TRBV7-8 and TRBJ2-1; 9 positions match TRBD1. CDR1 and CDR2 from the germline V gene are SGHVS and FQNEAQ. The CDR3 totals 15 residues. V lost 5 bases and J lost 3; bases outside the gene matches: 5. CDR3 loop: CASSISTGGYNEQFF. The DNA of the CDR3 is TGTGCCAGCAGCATTTCGACAGGGGGCTACAATGAGCAGTTCTTC.

The rearrangement joins TRBV11-2 to TRBJ2-5, with D maybe TRBD2 (5 bases). From germline, CDR1 is SGHAT and CDR2 FQNNGV. Trimming stripped 4 bases from V and 4 bases from J, with 16 bases between. This CDR3 has 15 residues. CDR3 residues: CASSSLSGLRETQYF. The CDR3 nucleotides are TGTGCCAGCAGCTCATTGTCCGGACTGAGAGAGACCCAGTACTTC.

V gene TRBV4-1 combines with J gene TRBJ2-1, with 10 nucleotides matching TRBD2. The V and J ends lost 4 bases and 5 bases, in that order; junction bases with no gene match: 8. This CDR3 has 16 amino acids. Germline V gene lookup returns CDR1 MGHRA and CDR2 YSYEKL. CDR3 DNA sequence: TGCGCCAGCAGCCTCGGGGGGACTAGCGCTCACAATGAGCAGTTCTTC. It codes for CASSLGGTSAHNEQFF.

This clonotype was counted at least ten times. The rearrangement links TRBV29-1 to TRBJ2-3; D may be TRBD2 (6 bases). V shed 6 bases and J shed 1 base, with 11 bases lying between them. Germline V gene sequence: CDR1 SQVTM, CDR2 ANQGSEA. The CDR3 is 13 amino acids. CDR3 in DNA: TGCAGCGTAGATAGCGGAGGCACAGATACGCAGTATTTT. It yields the protein CSVDSGGTDTQYF.

The V and J genes are TRBV11-2 and TRBJ2-7; D perhaps matches TRBD1 (5 bases). V shed 7 bases and J shed 5 bases, with 21 bases lying between them. CDR3 length: 15 amino acids. Germline V gene sequence: CDR1 SGHAT, CDR2 FQNNGV. CDR3 sequence reads: CASTRVWGSPNEQYF. CDR3 nucleotides: TGTGCCAGCACCCGGGTGTGGGGCTCGCCCAACGAGCAGTACTTC.

This clonotype was detected only a few times. This rearrangement joins TRBV29-1 to TRBJ2-7, with 11 bases aligning to TRBD1. The trim removed 1 base at V and 6 bases at J, leaving 2 bases unmatched. In germline, CDR1 is SQVTM, CDR2 ANQGSEA. CDR3 size: 13 residues. The CDR3 nucleotides are TGCAGCGTTGAAGGGACAGGGGGCGCCGAGCAGTACTTC. The encoded protein is CSVEGTGGAEQYF.

V usage is TRBV6-1 and J usage is TRBJ2-7; a weak D match, TRBD1 (6 bases). V was trimmed by 6 bases and J by 3 bases, leaving 21 bases between them. CDR1 is MNHNS, CDR2 SASEGT, per germline. This CDR3 comprises 16 residues. The CDR3 is CASRNWGRGRFYEQYF. In DNA, the CDR3 is TGTGCCAGCAGAAACTGGGGGCGAGGTCGGTTCTACGAGCAGTACTTC.

The rearrangement uses TRBV6-1 and TRBJ2-5, with TRBD1 matching 7 bases. Germline V lookup: CDR1 MNHNS, CDR2 SASEGT. The V segment lost 6 bases and the J segment 2 bases; nucleotides outside the gene matches: 6. The CDR3 runs 14 residues. CDR3: CASSLDREQETQYF. In nucleotides, the CDR3 is TGTGCCAGCAGCCTTGACAGGGAGCAAGAGACCCAGTACTTC.

A few counts support this clonotype. This chain links TRBV12-3 or TRBV12-4 with TRBJ2-7; D remains unclear. Between the trimmed V and J ends, which lost 6 bases and 6 bases, there was a span of 24 bases. This CDR3 spans 16 amino acids. CDR3 coding DNA: TGTGCCAGCAGAAAGAGCTATGAGCTTACGGGCGCCGAGCAGTACTTC. This sequence encodes CASRKSYELTGAEQYF.

In this sample, this clonotype turned up a few times. V is TRBV28 and J is TRBJ2-1, with D perhaps matching TRBD2 (6 bases). Trimming removed 3 bases from V and 6 bases from J, with 15 bases in between. The CDR3 extends over 15 amino acids. From germline, CDR1 is MDHEN and CDR2 SYDVKM. The CDR3 sequence: CASSLEGGERNEQFF. In DNA, the CDR3 is TGTGCCAGCAGTTTGGAGGGTGGGGAGCGCAATGAGCAGTTCTTC.

This clonotype was picked up a small number of times. This chain connects TRBV27 to TRBJ2-5, with TRBD1 matching 11 bases. Looked up from germline, CDR1 is MNHEY and CDR2 is SMNVEV (reference sequence). With 4 bases clipped from V and 5 bases from J, the junction kept 6 bases outside the gene matches. CDR3 length: 15 amino acids. CDR3 amino acids: CASSYGQGALETQYF. CDR3 sequence (DNA): TGTGCCAGCAGTTACGGACAGGGGGCGTTGGAGACCCAGTACTTC.

The chain links TRBV20-1 to TRBJ2-3; D is possibly TRBD2 (6 bases). The germline V and J ends were trimmed by 5 bases and 2 bases, with 23 bases remaining between them. This CDR3 has 17 residues. Germline V gene sequence: CDR1 DFQATT, CDR2 SNEGSKA (reference sequence). CDR3 sequence: CSAARSPIAGTTDTQYF. The CDR3 bases are TGCAGTGCTGCCCGTAGCCCGATCGCGGGGACCACAGATACGCAGTATTTT.